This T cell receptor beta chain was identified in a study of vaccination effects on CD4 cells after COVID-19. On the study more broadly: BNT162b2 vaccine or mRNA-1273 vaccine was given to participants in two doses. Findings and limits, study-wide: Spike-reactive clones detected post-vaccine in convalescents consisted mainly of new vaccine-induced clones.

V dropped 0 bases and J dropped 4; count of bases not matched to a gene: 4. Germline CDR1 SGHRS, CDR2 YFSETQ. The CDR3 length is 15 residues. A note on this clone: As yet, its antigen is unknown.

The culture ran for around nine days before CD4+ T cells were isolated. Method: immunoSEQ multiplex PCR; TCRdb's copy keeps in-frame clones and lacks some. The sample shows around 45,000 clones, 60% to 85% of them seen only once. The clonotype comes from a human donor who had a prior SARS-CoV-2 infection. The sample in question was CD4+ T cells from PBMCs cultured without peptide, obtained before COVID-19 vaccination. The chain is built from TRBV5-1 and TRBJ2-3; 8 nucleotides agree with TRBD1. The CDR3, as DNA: TGCGCCAGCAGCTTGGGGCAGGGGGCCTCAGATACGCAGTATTTT. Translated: CASSLGQGASDTQYF.